This T cell receptor beta chain was found in a study of kidney transplant recipient with SARS-CoV-2 infection. Trimming shortened V by 5 bases and J by 5 bases, and 24 bases separated the two germline ends. Germline V gives CDR1 LGHDT, CDR2 YNNKEL (reference sequence). The CDR3 totals 17 residues. This clonotype was seen at least ten times. TCRdb re-called the reads with MiXCR, one entry per CDR3 protein. The data show 200,000 to 250,000 distinct CDR3 sequences, with around 26% seen just once and roughly 7% held by the top ten. The chain combines TRBV3-1 with TRBJ2-5; D not certain. This sequence originates from a male patient between 25 and 39 years old who had COVID-19 and was a kidney transplant recipient. A share of the T cells may be of graft donor origin. This material consisted of a blood sample, taken at baseline and on day 111 from a kidney transplant recipient. Here the CDR3 reads CASSMSSPISFSETQYF. For the CDR3, the DNA is TGTGCCAGCAGCATGTCGAGTCCCATTTCTTTCTCTGAGACCCAGTACTTC.